These 30 T cell receptor beta chains were sequenced from one sample in a study of T cell changes during pregnancy in multiple sclerosis. Generated by immunoSEQ multiplex PCR, the TCRdb table keeps only in-frame clones and is missing some. The sample has under 55,000 clones, 93% seen once. This specimen consisted of peripheral blood, obtained in the second trimester of pregnancy. The receptors stem from a female donor with multiple sclerosis, enrolled in a pregnancy study.

This chain joins TRBV6-1 and TRBJ1-5; TRBD1 agrees at 8 bases. This CDR3 is built from 15 residues. The germline V gene has CDR1 MNHNS and CDR2 SASEGT. Trimming at V came to 8 bases and at J to 5 bases, leaving 11 bases not matched to a gene. The CDR3 region is CASCVWTGTDQPQHF. CDR3 in DNA: TGTGCCAGCTGTGTTTGGACAGGGACGGATCAGCCCCAGCATTTT.

This clone was counted a single time. The chain is built from TRBV7-2 and TRBJ2-1, with D possibly being TRBD2 (5 bases). Per the germline V gene, CDR1 is SGHTA and CDR2 is FQGNSA. CDR3 length: 13 amino acids. The V end lost 6 bases, the J end lost 5 bases, and 11 bases lay between the germline ends. DNA of the CDR3: TGTGCCAGCAGGATTATGGGAGACAATGAGCAGTTCTTC. Its translation: CASRIMGDNEQFF.

V gene TRBV11-3 combines with J gene TRBJ2-7; 8 bases are shared with TRBD1. The J segment lost 3 bases and the V segment lost 5 bases, leaving 6 bases of the junction unmatched. Germline CDR1 is SGHNT and CDR2 is YENEEA. The CDR3 runs 14 residues. This CDR3 reads CASSAVTGGYEQYF. The CDR3 nucleotides are TGTGCCAGCAGCGCAGTTACAGGGGGCTACGAGCAGTACTTC.

The V and J genes are TRBV18 and TRBJ2-2, with a possible D match to TRBD2 (5 bases). Germline CDR1 reads KGHSH; CDR2 reads LQKENI. The CDR3 extends over 13 amino acids. Trimming left V 6 bases short and J 6 bases short, with 11 bases between. The CDR3 bases are TGTGCCAGCTCGCGGGCTTCTCCCGGGGAGCTGTTTTTT. Protein: CASSRASPGELFF.

This clone was recorded a few times. This chain joins TRBV14 and TRBJ2-1; 7 bases are a match to TRBD1. The trim removed 7 bases at V and 4 bases at J, leaving 4 bases unmatched. CDR3 length equals 13 residues. Looked up from germline, CDR1 is SGHDN and CDR2 is FVKESK. This CDR3 is CASNRDRYNEQFF. The CDR3 DNA reads as TGTGCCAGCAACCGGGACAGATACAATGAGCAGTTCTTC.

This chain uses TRBV9 with TRBJ1-4; 7 bases agree with TRBD1. V dropped 0 bases and J dropped 0; count of bases not matched to a gene: 5. The length of the CDR3 is 17 residues. The germline V gene has CDR1 SGDLS and CDR2 YYNGEE. The CDR3 is CASSVDSGTATNEKLFF. The CDR3 DNA reads as TGTGCCAGCAGCGTAGATTCGGGGACAGCAACTAATGAAAAACTGTTTTTT.

J is TRBJ2-5 and V is TRBV27, with D possibly TRBD2 on 6 matching bases. Germline CDR1 and CDR2: MNHEY and SMNVEV (reference sequence). The CDR3 contains 13 residues. The germline V and J ends were trimmed by 2 bases and 5 bases, with 9 bases remaining between them. CDR3 in DNA: TGTGCCAGCAGTTTAGGTGGAGGGGAGACCCAGTACTTC. Protein sequence: CASSLGGGETQYF.

V usage is TRBV19 and J usage is TRBJ2-2, with a possible D match to TRBD2 (6 bases). This CDR3 spans 16 amino acids. V lost 5 bases and J 6 bases, leaving 19 bases between the germline ends. The germline CDR1 and CDR2 sequences are LNHDA and SQIVND (reference sequence). This chain's CDR3 is CASSLSLALKSGELFF. The CDR3, as DNA: TGTGCCAGTAGTTTATCGCTAGCGTTAAAGTCCGGGGAGCTGTTTTTT. The variable domain in full, completed from reference TRBV19 and TRBJ2-2, reads DGGITQSPKYLFRKEGQNVTLSCEQNLNHDAMYWYRQDPGQGLRLIYYSQIVNDFQKGDIAEGYSVSREKKESFPLTVTSAQKNPTAFYLCASSLSLALKSGELFFGEGSRLTVL.

The chain links TRBV4-3 to TRBJ2-1; 10 bases are shared with TRBD1. This CDR3 has 17 amino acids. The trim removed 0 bases at V and 9 bases at J, leaving 11 bases unmatched. Per germline, CDR1 LGHNA and CDR2 YSLEER. CDR3 region: CASSQDRDRGLGREQFF. The CDR3 region has the DNA TGCGCCAGCAGCCAAGACCGGGACAGGGGCCTCGGGCGTGAGCAGTTCTTC.

This clone was seen only a few times. V is TRBV28 and J is TRBJ1-2; D is unclear. The CDR3 is 11 amino acids. The germline gives CDR1 MDHEN, CDR2 SYDVKM. V lost 8 bases and J lost 8, with 12 bases in between. The CDR3 loop reads CASLTGRGYTF. CDR3 coding DNA: TGTGCCAGCCTTACGGGGAGGGGCTACACCTTC.

The V and J genes are TRBV4-1 and TRBJ1-1; possibly TRBD1 for D (5 bases). The CDR3 sequence is 16 residues long. The germline V gene encodes CDR1 MGHRA and CDR2 YSYEKL. V was shortened by 2 bases and J by 1 base, with 14 bases between the two germline ends. CDR3 sequence reads: CASSQPLKTGNTEAFF. The CDR3 coding sequence is TGCGCCAGCAGCCAACCTCTAAAAACAGGGAACACTGAAGCTTTCTTT.

The V gene is TRBV9, the J gene TRBJ2-1, with 8 bases identical to TRBD2. The V gene end was trimmed by 2 bases and the J gene end by 4 bases; junction bases not matched to a gene: 8. The CDR3 runs to 16 residues. Germline CDR1 and CDR2: SGDLS and YYNGEE. As DNA, the CDR3 is TGTGCCAGCAGCGTGTGGGTGACTAGCGTATACAATGAGCAGTTCTTC. Its protein is CASSVWVTSVYNEQFF. Looking up the rest from reference TRBV9 and TRBJ2-1 gives the full variable domain: DSGVTQTPKHLITATGQRVTLRCSPRSGDLSVYWYQQSLDQGLQFLIQYYNGEERAKGNILERFSAQQFPDLHSELNLSSLELGDSALYFCASSVWVTSVYNEQFFGPGTRLTVL.

This clone was counted a single time. This chain connects TRBV29-1 to TRBJ1-4; 10 bases are a match to TRBD1. The CDR3 loop spans 15 amino acids. Germline V gives CDR1 SQVTM, CDR2 ANQGSEA. V was clipped by 0 bases and J by 11 bases; unmatched bases: 9. CDR3 protein: CSVEEGGQGGRKLFF. DNA for the CDR3: TGCAGCGTTGAAGAGGGTGGACAGGGGGGTCGGAAACTGTTTTTT. Combining the CDR3 with reference TRBV29-1 and TRBJ1-4 gives the whole variable domain SAVISQKPSRDICQRGTSLTIQCQVDSQVTMMFWYRQQPGQSLTLIATANQGSEATYESGFVIDKFPISRPNLTFSTLTVSNMSPEDSSIYLCSVEEGGQGGRKLFFGSGTQLSVL.

V is TRBV4-1 and J is TRBJ2-1; D is perhaps TRBD2 (5 bases). Germline CDR1 reads MGHRA; CDR2 reads YSYEKL. This CDR3 comprises 17 residues. V was shortened by 3 bases and J by 8 bases, with 23 bases between the two germline ends. CDR3 in DNA: TGCGCCAGCAGCCACGACCAGCCTAGCCAGGTGATGGATGAGCAGTTCTTC. Its translation: CASSHDQPSQVMDEQFF.

CDR3 protein: CASSGPGQNTGELFF. CDR3 nucleotides: TGTGCCAGCAGTGGACCGGGACAGAACACCGGGGAGCTGTTTTTT. The chain uses TRBV6-1 and TRBJ2-2; D possibly corresponds to TRBD1 (6 bases). The V gene's germline CDR1 is MNHNS and CDR2 SASEGT. The CDR3 extends over 15 amino acids. Trimming cost V 4 bases and J 1 base, with 10 bases left between them.

This clone has only one observation. V and J are TRBV13 and TRBJ2-2, with 8 bases lining up with TRBD2. The ends lost 6 bases at V and 5 bases at J; junction bases unmatched: 8. The V gene's germline CDR1 is PRHDT and CDR2 FYEKMQ (reference sequence). The CDR3 extends over 15 amino acids. The CDR3 spells CASRLGTSTTGELFF. The CDR3 DNA sequence: TGTGCCAGCAGACTCGGGACTAGTACGACCGGGGAGCTGTTTTTT.

DNA for the CDR3: TGTGCCTGGAGTTCCGACAGGGACACTGAAGCTTTCTTT. Its translation: CAWSSDRDTEAFF. V gene TRBV30 combines with J gene TRBJ1-1; 7 nucleotides match TRBD1. The length of the CDR3 is 13 residues. V shed 2 bases, J shed 3 bases, and the junction held 3 bases outside the gene matches. Germline V CDR1 and CDR2: GTSNPN, SVGIG (reference sequence).

The chain joins TRBV14 to TRBJ2-2, with 7 nucleotides matching TRBD2. Trimming cost V 2 bases and J 4 bases; bases outside gene matches: 13. The CDR3 runs 18 residues. The germline V gene has CDR1 SGHDN and CDR2 FVKESK. CDR3 in DNA: TGTGCCAGCAGCCAATCTCTCTTGCGGGAGAGGGGCACCGGGGAGCTGTTTTTT. Its protein is CASSQSLLRERGTGELFF.

This chain joins TRBV7-2 and TRBJ2-3, with 7 nucleotides matching TRBD2. This CDR3 region has 14 residues. After removal of 4 bases from V and 4 bases from J, the junction contained 5 bases not matched to a gene. Per the germline V gene, CDR1 is SGHTA and CDR2 is FQGNSA. CDR3 bases: TGTGCCAGCAGCTCGAAGCGGGAAGCAGATACGCAGTATTTT. Protein: CASSSKREADTQYF.

A single count supports this clone. The J gene is TRBJ2-1, the V gene TRBV7-9, with 8 nucleotides matching TRBD1. Germline values: CDR1 SEHNR, CDR2 FQNEAQ (reference sequence). Trimming removed 4 bases from V and 16 bases from J; junction bases left unmatched: 12. CDR3 length: 13 amino acids. CDR3 bases: TGTGCCAGCAGCTCCCAGGGGGCGAATATAGAATTCTTC. This gives the protein CASSSQGANIEFF.

The V and J genes are TRBV29-1 and TRBJ2-3; D is possibly TRBD2 (6 bases). Trimming removed 0 bases at V and 7 bases at J, with 20 bases between. Germline CDR1 is SQVTM and CDR2 is ANQGSEA. The CDR3 is 16 amino acids. The CDR3 sequence is CSVEDGGRHAGHTQYF. In nucleotides, the CDR3 is TGCAGCGTTGAAGACGGGGGAAGACACGCAGGGCATACGCAGTATTTT.

This chain uses TRBV18 with TRBJ2-7; tentative D call: TRBD2 (6 bases). V was clipped by 3 bases and J by 6 bases, with 12 bases between them. The V gene's germline CDR1 is KGHSH and CDR2 LQKENI. This CDR3 spans 13 amino acids. The CDR3 loop reads CASSPGGAREQYF. The CDR3 DNA follows: TGTGCCAGCTCACCCGGAGGGGCTCGCGAGCAGTACTTC.

This sequence joins TRBV4-2 and TRBJ2-3; 11 nucleotides align to TRBD1. Germline trimming cut 2 bases from V and 3 bases from J; bases unmatched to any gene: 10. The CDR3 extends over 18 amino acids. Looked up from germline, CDR1 is LGHNA and CDR2 is YNFKEQ. Here the CDR3 reads CASSQTSAGQGVTDTQYF. CDR3 coding DNA: TGTGCCAGCAGCCAAACTTCTGCGGGACAGGGGGTGACAGATACGCAGTATTTT.

This rearrangement joins TRBV30 to TRBJ2-4, with unresolved D. The CDR3 runs to 14 residues. Germline values: CDR1 GTSNPN, CDR2 SVGIG (reference sequence). The ends were cut back, 0 bases at V and 1 base at J, with 7 bases in the middle. CDR3 region: CAWSVTRAKNIQYF. In DNA form, the CDR3 reads TGTGCCTGGAGTGTAACCAGGGCCAAAAACATTCAGTACTTC.

This chain links TRBV7-2 with TRBJ1-1; D gene ambiguous. Germline V gene sequence: CDR1 SGHTA, CDR2 FQGNSA. The CDR3 extends over 13 amino acids. V lost 5 bases and J lost 2, with 9 bases in between. The DNA of the CDR3 is TGTGCCAGCAGCCGGGGTCACAACACTGAAGCTTTCTTT. Encoded protein: CASSRGHNTEAFF. Filled out from reference TRBV7-2 and TRBJ1-1, the complete variable domain reads GAGVSQSPSNKVTEKGKDVELRCDPISGHTALYWYRQSLGQGLEFLIYFQGNSAPDKSGLPSDRFSAERTGGSVSTLTIQRTQQEDSAVYLCASSRGHNTEAFFGQGTRLTVV.

The chain has TRBV27 and TRBJ2-3; maybe TRBD2 (5 bases). V lost 4 bases and J 6 bases, leaving 23 bases between the germline ends. Germline V gene sequence: CDR1 MNHEY, CDR2 SMNVEV (reference sequence). The CDR3 loop spans 17 amino acids. The CDR3 DNA reads as TGTGCCAGCAGTTCCCCCGCTAGCAGTAAAACGGGGGATACGCAGTATTTT. This sequence encodes CASSSPASSKTGDTQYF.

This chain connects TRBV27 to TRBJ1-2; TRBD1 matches at 8 bases. Germline assignment: CDR1 MNHEY and CDR2 SMNVEV (reference sequence). The CDR3 has 13 amino acids. With V trimmed by 6 bases and J by 7 bases, 7 bases remained unmatched. This chain's CDR3 is CASSQRTGSGYTF. CDR3 DNA: TGTGCCAGCAGCCAAAGGACAGGGAGTGGCTACACCTTC.

V gene TRBV21-1 combines with J gene TRBJ1-2; the table's D gene call, TRBD1, was not cross checked with the DNA. TRBV21-1 is designated a pseudogene. The CDR3 loop spans 16 amino acids. Here the CDR3 DNA reads TGTGCCAGCATCCCGACAGGTCACGGGGATAACTATGGCTACACCTTC. Its translation: CASIPTGHGDNYGYTF.

CDR3 DNA: TGTGCCAGTGCGGGGGAGACCCAGTACTTC. Amino acid sequence: CASAGETQYF. The chain joins TRBV7-9 to TRBJ2-5; D is perhaps TRBD2 (6 bases). The CDR3 is 10 residues long. V was clipped by 9 bases and J by 5 bases, with 7 bases between them. Germline V gene lookup returns CDR1 SEHNR and CDR2 FQNEAQ (reference sequence).

J is TRBJ2-1 and V is TRBV5-3; a weak D match, TRBD1 (5 bases). TRBV5-3 is recorded as an ORF, its role being uncertain. The CDR3 has 13 residues. Trimming removed 4 bases from V and 7 bases from J, with 12 bases in between. The CDR3 protein is CARSGDSCNEQFF. In DNA, the CDR3 is TGTGCCAGAAGCGGTGACAGTTGTAATGAGCAGTTCTTC.